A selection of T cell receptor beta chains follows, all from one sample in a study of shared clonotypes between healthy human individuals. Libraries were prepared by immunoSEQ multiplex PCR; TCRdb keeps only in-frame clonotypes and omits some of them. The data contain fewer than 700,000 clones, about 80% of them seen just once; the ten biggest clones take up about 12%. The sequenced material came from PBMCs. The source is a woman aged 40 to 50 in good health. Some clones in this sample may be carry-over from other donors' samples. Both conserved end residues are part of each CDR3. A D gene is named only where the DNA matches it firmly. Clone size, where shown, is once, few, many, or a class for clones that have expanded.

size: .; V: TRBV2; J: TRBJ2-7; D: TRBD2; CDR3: CASGDDGWSGREREQYF; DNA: TGTGCCAGCGGGGATGACGGATGGAGCGGGAGGGAGAGGGAGCAGTACTTC
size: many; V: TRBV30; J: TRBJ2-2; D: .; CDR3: CAWSVKEWNTGELFF; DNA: TGTGCCTGGAGTGTCAAGGAGTGGAACACCGGGGAGCTGTTTTTT
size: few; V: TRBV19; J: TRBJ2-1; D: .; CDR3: CASSLEGDSYNEQFF; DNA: TGTGCCAGTAGTCTCGAGGGGGACTCCTACAATGAGCAGTTCTTC
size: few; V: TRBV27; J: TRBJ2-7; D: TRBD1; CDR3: CASSSDRVSGYEQYF; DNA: TGTGCCAGCAGTTCAGACAGGGTGTCCGGCTACGAGCAGTACTTC
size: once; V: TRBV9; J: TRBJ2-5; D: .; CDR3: CASSVGQVGETQYF; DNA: TGTGCCAGCAGCGTCGGGCAGGTCGGAGAGACCCAGTACTTC
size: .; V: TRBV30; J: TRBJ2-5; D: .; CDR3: CAWSVLLLREQYF; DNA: TGTGCCTGGAGTGTATTGCTGCTTAGGGAGCAGTACTTC
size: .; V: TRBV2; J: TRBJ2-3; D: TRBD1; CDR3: CASSEEGQGGDTQYF; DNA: TGTGCCAGCAGTGAAGAGGGACAGGGGGGAGATACGCAGTATTTT
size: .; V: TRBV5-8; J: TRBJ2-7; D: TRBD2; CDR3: CASSFRREPNEQYF; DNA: TGTGCCAGCAGCTTCAGGCGGGAGCCCAACGAGCAGTACTTC
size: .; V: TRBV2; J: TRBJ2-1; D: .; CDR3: CASRLGEEFF; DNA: TGTGCCAGCCGACTGGGGGAGGAGTTCTTC
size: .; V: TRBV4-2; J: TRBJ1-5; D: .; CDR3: CASSQEPEDQPQHF; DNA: TGTGCCAGCAGCCAAGAGCCAGAGGATCAGCCCCAGCATTTT
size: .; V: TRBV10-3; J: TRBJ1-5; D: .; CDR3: CAISVGGEQPQHF; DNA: TGTGCCATCAGTGTCGGGGGAGAACAGCCCCAGCATTTT
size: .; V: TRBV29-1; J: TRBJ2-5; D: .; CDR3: CSVLPGEETQYF; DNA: TGCAGCGTTCTGCCAGGGGAGGAGACCCAGTACTTC
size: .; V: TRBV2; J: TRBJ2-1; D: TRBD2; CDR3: CASRIEREGNEQFF; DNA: TGTGCCAGCAGGATTGAGCGGGAGGGGAATGAGCAGTTCTTC
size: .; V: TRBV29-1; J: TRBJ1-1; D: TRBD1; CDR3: CSATQGGDTEAFF; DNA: TGCAGCGCCACACAGGGGGGGGACACTGAAGCTTTCTTT
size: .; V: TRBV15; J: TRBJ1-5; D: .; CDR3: CATSRGDTYQPQHF; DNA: TGTGCCACCAGCAGAGGGGACACATATCAGCCCCAGCATTTT
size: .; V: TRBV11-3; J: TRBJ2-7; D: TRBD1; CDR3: CASSSRGQREQYF; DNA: TGTGCCAGCAGCTCCAGGGGACAGAGGGAGCAGTACTTC
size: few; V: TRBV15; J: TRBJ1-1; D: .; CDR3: CATSRDQNTEAFF; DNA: TGTGCCACCAGCAGAGATCAGAACACTGAAGCTTTCTTT
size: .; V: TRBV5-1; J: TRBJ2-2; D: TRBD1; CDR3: CASRLQGATGELFF; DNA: TGCGCCAGCAGGCTCCAGGGGGCCACTGGGGAGCTGTTTTTT
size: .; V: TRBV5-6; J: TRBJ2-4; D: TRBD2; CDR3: CASSLVAGGQYIQYF; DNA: TGTGCCAGCAGCTTGGTGGCGGGAGGGCAGTACATTCAGTACTTC
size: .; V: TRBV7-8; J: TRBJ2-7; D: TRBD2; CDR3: CASSWGLAGAYEQYF; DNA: TGTGCCAGCAGCTGGGGACTAGCGGGAGCTTACGAGCAGTACTTC
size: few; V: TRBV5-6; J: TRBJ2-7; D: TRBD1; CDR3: CASSFNDRAGSEQYF; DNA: TGTGCCAGCAGCTTCAATGACAGGGCTGGTTCCGAGCAGTACTTC
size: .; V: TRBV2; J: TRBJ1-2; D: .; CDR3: CASSWGGGPYGYTF; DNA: TGTGCCAGCAGCTGGGGGGGTGGGCCCTATGGCTACACCTTC
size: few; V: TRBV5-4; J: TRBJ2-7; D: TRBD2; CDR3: CACSSAIAGARAEQYF; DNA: TGTGCCTGCAGCTCAGCAATAGCGGGAGCAAGGGCGGAGCAGTACTTC
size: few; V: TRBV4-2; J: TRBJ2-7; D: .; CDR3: CASSQGRGASGHSYEQYF; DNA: TGTGCCAGCAGCCAAGGAAGGGGGGCATCGGGACACTCCTACGAGCAGTACTTC
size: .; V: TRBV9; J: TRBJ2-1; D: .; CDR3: CASSVGLRNEQFF; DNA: TGTGCCAGCAGCGTAGGTCTCCGCAATGAGCAGTTCTTC
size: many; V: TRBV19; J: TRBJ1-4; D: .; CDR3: CASMGPRSSEKLFF; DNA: TGTGCCAGTATGGGGCCCCGGAGCTCAGAAAAACTGTTTTTT